Detailed here is one T cell receptor beta chain. Its antigen is not known. This specimen comes from a study of cytomegalovirus exposure and HLA in healthy donors. Findings and limits, study-wide: Sequencing had likely introduced a cluster of highly shared sequence variants as an artifact. Testing in vitro showed three CMV-associated chains specific for CMV antigens.

The PCR had 60 Vbeta and 13 Jbeta primers. This table comes from immunoSEQ multiplex PCR, and its TCRdb copy is limited to in-frame clones, with some not included. The sample consists of about 160,000 clones, 73% of them appearing once. Sequenced: PBMCs. This TCR came from a woman aged 18-29 years in good health and CMV-seronegative.

The CDR3 loop reads CASRNPGSHNQPQHF. DNA of the CDR3: TGTGCCAGCAGAAACCCCGGTAGCCACAATCAGCCCCAGCATTTT. The gene calls are TRBV27 and TRBJ1-5, with D hard to call. The V and J ends lost 6 bases and 3 bases respectively, with 15 bases between them. Germline CDR1 is MNHEY and CDR2 is SMNVEV (reference sequence). The CDR3 length is 15 residues.